This entry is about one T cell receptor (beta chain). The antigen is not known. This sample was taken from a study of CD8+CD57+ T cells in acquired aplastic anemia. Study at large: The study obtained an average of around 3.4 ug of DNA from sorted CD4+ and CD8+ cells. Study-wide points: Around 30 sequences, all CD8+ CDR3, were shared between patients and controls. Between the patient and control groups, CD8+ Simpson's diversity did not differ significantly.

The template used for profiling TCR beta VDJ and CDR3 was genomic DNA. A single record per CDR3 protein comes from TCRdb applying MiXCR to the reads. Of about 190,000 distinct CDR3 sequences listed, over 60% are singletons. The CDR3 has 16 residues. CDR1 SGHTA and CDR2 FQGNSA come from the germline V gene. The TCR sequence derives from a human donor with severe aplastic anemia or a healthy control (not recorded which). The gene calls are TRBV7-2 and TRBJ2-7; 11 positions match TRBD1. The J call could be wrong; TRBJ2-5 is a better fit for the DNA end. Sequencing was performed on sorted CD4+, CD8+, or CD8+CD57+ T cells (not recorded which) from PBMCs. CDR3 residues: CASSLSGQGAASTQYF. The CDR3, as DNA: TGTGCCAGCAGCTTATCAGGACAGGGGGCGGCCTCGACCCAGTACTTC.